This T cell receptor beta chain was sequenced in a study of cytomegalovirus exposure and HLA in healthy donors. Findings and caveats of the study: After further analysis at a later stage, around 17,000 TCR beta sequences were associated with HLA alleles at 0.05 false discovery rate. Accurate HLA-A and HLA-B prediction from TCR beta sequences was reported for most subjects.

This CDR3 has 14 residues. Trimming took off 3 bases at V and 7 bases at J, with 16 bases between the two ends. CDR1 and CDR2 from the germline V gene are SEHNR and FQNEAQ (reference sequence). As concerns this clone: What it binds is not known.

The PCR ran on 60 Vbeta and 13 Jbeta primers. The table came from immunoSEQ multiplex PCR; TCRdb's copy has only in-frame clones and leaves some out. The table has approximately 98,000 clones, around two thirds seen once. The receptor was derived from a male donor in good health and CMV-seronegative. This chain joins TRBV7-9 and TRBJ2-7; D is unresolved. The sample taken for sequencing was PBMCs. CDR3 sequence: CASSLSPTVREQYF. In DNA, the CDR3 is TGTGCCAGCAGCTTGTCCCCAACCGTGAGGGAGCAGTACTTC.